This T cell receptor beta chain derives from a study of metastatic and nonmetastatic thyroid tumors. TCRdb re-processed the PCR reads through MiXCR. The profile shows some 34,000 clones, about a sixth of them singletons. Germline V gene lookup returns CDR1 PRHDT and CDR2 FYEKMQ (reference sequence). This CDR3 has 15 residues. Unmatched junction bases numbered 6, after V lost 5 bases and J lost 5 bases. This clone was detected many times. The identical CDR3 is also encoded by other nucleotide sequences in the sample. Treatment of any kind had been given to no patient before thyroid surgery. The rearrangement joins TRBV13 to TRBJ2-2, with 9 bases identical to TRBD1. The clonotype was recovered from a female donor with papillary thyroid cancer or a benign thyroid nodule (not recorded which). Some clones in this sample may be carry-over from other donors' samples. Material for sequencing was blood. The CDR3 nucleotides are TGTGCCAGCAGCCTACAGGGGGCGCGGACCGGGGAGCTGTTTTTT. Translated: CASSLQGARTGELFF.